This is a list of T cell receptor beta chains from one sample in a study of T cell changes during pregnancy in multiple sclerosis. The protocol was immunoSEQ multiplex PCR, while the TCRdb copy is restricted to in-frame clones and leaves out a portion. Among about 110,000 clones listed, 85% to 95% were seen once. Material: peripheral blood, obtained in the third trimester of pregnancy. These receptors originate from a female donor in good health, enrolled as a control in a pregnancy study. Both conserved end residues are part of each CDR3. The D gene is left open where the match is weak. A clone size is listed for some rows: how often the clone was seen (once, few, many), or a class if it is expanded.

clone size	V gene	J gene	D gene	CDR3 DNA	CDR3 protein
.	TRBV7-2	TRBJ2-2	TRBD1	TGTGCCAGCAGCGTGACACGACAGGGGCCCAACACCGGGGAGCTGTTTTTT	CASSVTRQGPNTGELFF
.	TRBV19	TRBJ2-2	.	TGTGCCAGTAGATACAGGGAGGGCACCGGGGAGCTGTTTTTT	CASRYREGTGELFF
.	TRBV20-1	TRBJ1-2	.	TGCAGTGCTAGAGATCGGGGGGGCTACACCTTC	CSARDRGGYTF
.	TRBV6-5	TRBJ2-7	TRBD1	TGTGCCAGCAGCAATCTACGGGCAGGGGGCTACGAGCAGTACTTC	CASSNLRAGGYEQYF
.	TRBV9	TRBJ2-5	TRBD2	TGTGCCAGCAGCACCTTAGCGGGCGCGCGGGAGACCCAGTACTTC	CASSTLAGARETQYF
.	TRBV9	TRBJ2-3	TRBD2	TGTGCCAGCAGCGGACGGACTAGCGGGGCTAGCACAGATACGCAGTATTTT	CASSGRTSGASTDTQYF
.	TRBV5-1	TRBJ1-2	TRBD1	TGCGCCAGCATCAAAGGGACAGGGGATGGCTACACCTTC	CASIKGTGDGYTF
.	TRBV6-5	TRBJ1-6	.	TGTGCCAGCAGTGGGGACTGGGTGACCCTCCACTTT	CASSGDWVTLHF
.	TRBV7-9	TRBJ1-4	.	TGTGCCAGCAGCCAAGGATCGGGGTTGCAGGAAAAACTGTTTTTT	CASSQGSGLQEKLFF
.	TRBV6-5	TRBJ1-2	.	TGTGCCAGCAGTTACCCGGAGAACTATGGCTACACCTTC	CASSYPENYGYTF
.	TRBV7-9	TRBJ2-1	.	TGTGCCAGCAGCCCAGCCCGGAGGGAGCAGTTCTTC	CASSPARREQFF
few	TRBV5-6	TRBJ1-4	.	TGTGCCAGCAGCCTCACCGGGAAACATAATGAAAAACTGTTTTTT	CASSLTGKHNEKLFF
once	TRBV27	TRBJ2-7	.	TGTGCCAGCAGGATTCTCGGGACAAATTCCTACGAGCAGTACTTC	CASRILGTNSYEQYF
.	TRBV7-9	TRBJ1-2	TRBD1	TGTGCCAGCAGCTTGACAGGGCTCTATGGCTACACCTTC	CASSLTGLYGYTF
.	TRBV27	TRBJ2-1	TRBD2	TGTGCCAGCAGTTTAACGTCTAGCGGAGGATACAATGAGCAGTTCTTC	CASSLTSSGGYNEQFF
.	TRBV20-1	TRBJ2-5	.	TGCAGTGCTCCCCTTTTCGAGACCCAGTACTTC	CSAPLFETQYF
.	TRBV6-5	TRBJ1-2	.	TGTGCCAGCAGTTACTCCCCAGGGGTCAACTATGGCTACACCTTC	CASSYSPGVNYGYTF
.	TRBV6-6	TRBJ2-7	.	TGTGCCAGCAGTTCCATTACAGGTTCCTACGAGCAGTACTTC	CASSSITGSYEQYF
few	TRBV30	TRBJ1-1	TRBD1	TGTGCCTCAAGTCTTTACAGGGGTACTGAAGCTTTCTTT	CASSLYRGTEAFF
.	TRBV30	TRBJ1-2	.	TGTGCCTGGAGCATCAGAGGCTATGGCTACACCTTC	CAWSIRGYGYTF
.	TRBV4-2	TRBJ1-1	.	TGTGCCAGCAGCCAAGATTCGGGTCGGCGAACGAACACTGAAGCTTTCTTT	CASSQDSGRRTNTEAFF
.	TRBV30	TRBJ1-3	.	TGTGCCTGGAGTGTAAGGAGAGCTTCTGGAAACACCATATATTTT	CAWSVRRASGNTIYF
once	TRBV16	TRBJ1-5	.	TGTGCCAGCAGCCAATCACAGGCGGGGAATCAGCCCCAGCATTTT	CASSQSQAGNQPQHF
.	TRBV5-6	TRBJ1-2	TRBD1	TGTGCCAGCAGCTTGGCCACAGGGGGCGCTGACTATGGCTACACCTTC	CASSLATGGADYGYTF
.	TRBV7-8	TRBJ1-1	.	TGTGCCAGCAGCTTTGGAGGGCTCACTGAAGCTTTCTTT	CASSFGGLTEAFF
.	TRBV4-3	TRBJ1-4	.	TGCGCCAGCAGCCAAGATGCAGGGAATGAAAAACTGTTTTTT	CASSQDAGNEKLFF
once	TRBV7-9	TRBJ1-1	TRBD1	TGTGCCAGCAGCTCGAGACAGGGGGAGCCTGAAGCTTTCTTT	CASSSRQGEPEAFF
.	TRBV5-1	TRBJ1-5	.	TGCGCCAGCAGCTTGGACGTGGGAGGCAATCAGCCCCAGCATTTT	CASSLDVGGNQPQHF
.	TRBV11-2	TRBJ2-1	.	TGTGCCAGCAGCTTAGAATCCCTTATCAATGAGCAGTTCTTC	CASSLESLINEQFF
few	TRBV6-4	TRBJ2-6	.	TGTGCCAGCAGTAAGGAGCGCTCTGGGGCCAACGTCCTGACTTTC	CASSKERSGANVLTF
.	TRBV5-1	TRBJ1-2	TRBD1	TGCGCCAGCAGCTCGAGACTCGGGACAGGGCTTAACTATGGCTACACCTTC	CASSSRLGTGLNYGYTF
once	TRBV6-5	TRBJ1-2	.	TGTGCCAGCAGTTCGTCGCCGGGGAGAGGTGGCTACACCTTC	CASSSSPGRGGYTF
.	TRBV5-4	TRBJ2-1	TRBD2	TGTGCCAGCAGCTTGGAGATTGCGGGGGGCGATGAGCAGTTCTTC	CASSLEIAGGDEQFF
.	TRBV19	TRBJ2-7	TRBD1	TGTGCCAGTAGTAGAGGACAGGGGTTCTCCTACGAGCAGTACTTC	CASSRGQGFSYEQYF
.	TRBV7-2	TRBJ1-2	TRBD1	TGTGCCAGCAGCAAACCAGGGACAGGAAACTATGGCTACACCTTC	CASSKPGTGNYGYTF
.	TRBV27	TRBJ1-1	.	TGTGCCAGCAGTTTGGGGGGGGGATCTGAAGCTTTCTTT	CASSLGGGSEAFF
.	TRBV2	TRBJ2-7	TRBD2	TGTGCCAGCAGTGTCCCTAGCGGGGGGGCGGGTCCCTACGAGCAGTACTTC	CASSVPSGGAGPYEQYF
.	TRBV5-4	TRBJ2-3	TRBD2	TGTGCCAGCAGCGTACGGACTAGCAGCACAGATACGCAGTATTTT	CASSVRTSSTDTQYF
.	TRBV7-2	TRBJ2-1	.	TGTGCCAGCAGCTCCCTTACTAGCTCCTACAATGAGCAGTTCTTC	CASSSLTSSYNEQFF
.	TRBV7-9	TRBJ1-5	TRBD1	TGTGCCAGCAGCCGGGGACAGGATAGCAATCAGCCCCAGCATTTT	CASSRGQDSNQPQHF